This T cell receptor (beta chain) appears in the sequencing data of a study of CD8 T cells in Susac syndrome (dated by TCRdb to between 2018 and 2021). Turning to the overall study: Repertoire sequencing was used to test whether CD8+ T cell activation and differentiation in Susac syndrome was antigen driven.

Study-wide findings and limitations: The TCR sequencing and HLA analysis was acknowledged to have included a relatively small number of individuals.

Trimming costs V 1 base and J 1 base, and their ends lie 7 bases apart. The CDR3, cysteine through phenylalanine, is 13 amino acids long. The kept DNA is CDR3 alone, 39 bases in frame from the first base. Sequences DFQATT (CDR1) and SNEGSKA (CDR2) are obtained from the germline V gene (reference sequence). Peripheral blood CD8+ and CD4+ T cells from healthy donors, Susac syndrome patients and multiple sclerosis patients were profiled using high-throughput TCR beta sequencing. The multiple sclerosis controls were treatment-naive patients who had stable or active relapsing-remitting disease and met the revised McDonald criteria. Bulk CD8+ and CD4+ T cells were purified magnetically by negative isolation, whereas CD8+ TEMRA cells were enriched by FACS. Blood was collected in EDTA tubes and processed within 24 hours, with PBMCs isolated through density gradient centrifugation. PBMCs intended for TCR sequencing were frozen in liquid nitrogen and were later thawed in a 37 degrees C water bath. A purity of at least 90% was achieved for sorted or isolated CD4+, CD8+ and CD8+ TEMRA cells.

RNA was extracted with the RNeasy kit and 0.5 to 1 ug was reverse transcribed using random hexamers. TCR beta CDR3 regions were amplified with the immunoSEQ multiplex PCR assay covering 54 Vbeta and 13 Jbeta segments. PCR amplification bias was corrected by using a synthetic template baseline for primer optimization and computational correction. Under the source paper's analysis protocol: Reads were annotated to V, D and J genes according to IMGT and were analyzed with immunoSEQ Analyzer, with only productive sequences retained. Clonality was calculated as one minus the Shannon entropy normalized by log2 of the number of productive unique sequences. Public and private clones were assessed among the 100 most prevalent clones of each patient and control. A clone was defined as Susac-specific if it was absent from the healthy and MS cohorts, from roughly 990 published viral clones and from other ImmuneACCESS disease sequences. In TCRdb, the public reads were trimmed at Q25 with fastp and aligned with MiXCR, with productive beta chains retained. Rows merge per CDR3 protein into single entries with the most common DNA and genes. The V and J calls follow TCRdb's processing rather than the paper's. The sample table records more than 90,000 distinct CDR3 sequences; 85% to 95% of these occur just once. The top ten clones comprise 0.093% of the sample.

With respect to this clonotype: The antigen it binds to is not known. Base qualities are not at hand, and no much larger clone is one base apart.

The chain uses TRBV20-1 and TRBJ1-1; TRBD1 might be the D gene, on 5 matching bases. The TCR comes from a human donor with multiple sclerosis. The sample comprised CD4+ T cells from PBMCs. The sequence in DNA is TGCAGTGCTAGAGCAGGGACGAACACTGAAGCTTTCTTT. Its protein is CSARAGTNTEAFF.